Sequencing of this TCR beta chain was carried out in a study of T cell repertoires in cytomegalovirus infection. TCRdb itself ran the reads through MiXCR, one entry per CDR3 protein. The data contain 900,000 to 950,000 distinct CDR3 sequences, approximately 30% of them seen just once; the ten biggest clones take up over 10%. To note about this clonotype: The antigen is unknown.

J gave up 7 bases and V 4 bases, and 10 bases lay outside the gene matches. This CDR3 comprises 14 residues. Germline V CDR1 and CDR2: DFQATT, SNEGSKA (reference sequence). The chain joins TRBV20-1 to TRBJ1-5; 7 bases agree with TRBD1. The source of this sequence is a human donor in good health (CMV status not recorded). Some clones in this sample may be carry-over from other donors' samples. The input for sequencing was cultured CD8+ T cells from PBMCs, taken from culture after CMV antigen stimulation. The CDR3 loop is CSATLTGNDQPQHF. The CDR3 DNA is TGCAGTGCTACCTTGACAGGGAACGACCAGCCCCAGCATTTT.